This T cell receptor beta chain was identified during a study of cytomegalovirus exposure and HLA in healthy donors. Overall study findings and caveats: A few V segments could not be told apart, such as TRBV6-2 and TRBV6-3, and were left out. Differences between HLA loci emerged in a later analysis of TCR association rates, with DRB1 most and HLA-C fewest.

Researchers ran the PCR with 60 Vbeta and 13 Jbeta primers. Some clones are missing from TCRdb's copy, which holds only in-frame ones; the method was immunoSEQ multiplex PCR. The table has approximately 180,000 clones, around 86% seen once. Trimming cost V 4 bases and J 7 bases, with 11 bases left between them. This CDR3 has 13 residues. Germline V gene lookup returns CDR1 SNHLY and CDR2 FYNNEI. Note on this clone: Its cognate antigen is unknown.

Specimen: PBMCs. This receptor was obtained from a woman between 18 and 29 years old in good health and CMV-seronegative. The chain recombines TRBV2 with TRBJ1-5; possible D gene TRBD1, 5 bases. The CDR3 coding sequence is TGTGCCAGCAGTGGGGGCGCCGGACAGCCCCAGCATTTT. Protein sequence: CASSGGAGQPQHF.